The entry that follows covers one T cell receptor (beta chain) sequence. The antigen is not known. Per the germline V gene, CDR1 is SNHLY and CDR2 is FYNNEI. This CDR3 has 15 residues. V was clipped by 3 bases and J by 2 bases, with 11 bases between them. From the 120-subject validation cohort, which was separate from the approximately 700-subject first cohort, the donors were drawn. The repertoire was sequenced with immunoSEQ multiplex PCR; TCRdb's copy has only in-frame clones and lacks some. The repertoire has fewer than 90,000 clones, roughly 94% of them found once; the top ten carry 3.3%. This entry comes from a study of cytomegalovirus exposure and HLA in healthy donors. Study context: The 120 validation repertoires and the roughly 700 first-cohort repertoires shared a platform, a later analysis reported. Findings and limits, study-wide: The investigators catalogued 150 or so TCR beta chains as cytomegalovirus-associated.

Material for sequencing was PBMCs. V and J are TRBV2 and TRBJ1-5; no reliable D call. The origin of this receptor is a woman in her late teens or twenties in good health and CMV-seropositive. The DNA for the CDR3 is TGTGCCAGCAGTGAGGAGATGTTCGGCAATCAGCCCCAGCATTTT. This encodes CASSEEMFGNQPQHF.